This is a list of T cell receptor beta chains from one sample in a study of CD8 T cells in Susac syndrome. From the immunoSEQ multiplex PCR reads, TCRdb called clonotypes with MiXCR, one entry per CDR3 protein. The sample lists more than 75,000 distinct CDR3 sequences; 90% to 95% were seen once. The sequencing sample was made of CD8+ T cells from PBMCs. Receptors originate from a human donor in good health. Each CDR3 is given with its conserved first and last residue. A D gene is named only where the DNA matches it firmly. The size field is filled for only some rows; it gives once, few, many or a size class.

TRBV7-9	-	-	TRBJ1-2	CASSQFVAANYGYTF	TGTGCCAGCAGCCAATTTGTCGCAGCTAACTATGGCTACACCTTC
TRBV9	once	-	TRBJ1-1	CASSVTGRDTEAFF	TGTGCCAGCAGCGTAACAGGAAGGGACACTGAAGCTTTCTTT
TRBV4-1	once	-	TRBJ2-3	CASSQDKTVGTDTQYF	TGCGCCAGCAGCCAAGATAAGACCGTGGGGACAGATACGCAGTATTTT
TRBV25-1	once	-	TRBJ2-1	CAAGYNEQFF	TGTGCCGCGGGATACAATGAGCAGTTCTTC
TRBV7-3	-	TRBD2	TRBJ2-1	CASSLTAGGPEQFF	TGTGCCAGCAGCTTAACGGCGGGAGGGCCTGAGCAGTTCTTC
TRBV27	-	-	TRBJ2-1	CASSPYFSVRSYNEQFF	TGTGCCAGCAGTCCCTACTTTAGCGTACGCTCCTACAATGAGCAGTTCTTC
TRBV27	-	TRBD1	TRBJ1-1	CASSGTGGPYTEAFF	TGTGCCAGCAGTGGGACAGGGGGTCCCTACACTGAAGCTTTCTTT
TRBV11-2	-	TRBD1	TRBJ2-1	CASSLTGGAYNEQFF	TGTGCCAGCAGCTTGACAGGGGGCGCCTACAATGAGCAGTTCTTC
TRBV9	-	-	TRBJ1-2	CASSGGHLTPSGYTF	TGTGCCAGCAGCGGGGGACACTTAACCCCCTCTGGCTACACCTTC
TRBV30	-	-	TRBJ1-5	CAWSVGQGGQPQHF	TGTGCCTGGAGTGTAGGGCAGGGTGGCCAGCCCCAGCATTTT
TRBV9	-	-	TRBJ2-7	CASTLGDGNIYEQYF	TGTGCCAGCACCCTAGGGGACGGGAACATCTACGAGCAGTACTTC
TRBV4-1	-	-	TRBJ2-3	CASSQVVRDTQYF	TGCGCCAGCAGCCAAGTCGTCCGAGATACGCAGTATTTT
TRBV28	-	-	TRBJ2-1	CASKSGREQFF	TGTGCCAGCAAATCGGGTCGAGAGCAGTTCTTC
TRBV19	-	TRBD1	TRBJ2-1	CASTDPGQGYNEQFF	TGTGCCAGTACCGATCCGGGACAGGGGTACAATGAGCAGTTCTTC
TRBV6-6	-	-	TRBJ2-5	CASWGREETQYF	TGTGCCAGCTGGGGCAGGGAAGAGACCCAGTACTTC
TRBV4-1	-	-	TRBJ1-5	CASSQGIGAAFQPQHF	TGCGCCAGCAGCCAAGGTATAGGGGCCGCGTTTCAGCCCCAGCATTTT
TRBV9	-	TRBD2	TRBJ2-3	CASSASSGSADTQYF	TGTGCCAGCAGCGCCAGTAGCGGGAGCGCAGATACGCAGTATTTT
TRBV20-1	once	-	TRBJ2-4	CSARDTWQDPILAKNIQYF	TGCAGTGCTAGAGATACTTGGCAGGACCCAATACTAGCCAAAAACATTCAGTACTTC
TRBV3-1	-	-	TRBJ1-1	CASSGQTGNNTEAFF	TGTGCCAGCAGCGGACAGACAGGCAACAACACTGAAGCTTTCTTT
TRBV12-3/TRBV12-4	once	TRBD2	TRBJ2-2	CASSLSGIGTGELFF	TGTGCCAGCAGCCTCAGCGGGATCGGCACCGGGGAGCTGTTTTTT
TRBV5-6	-	TRBD1	TRBJ1-2	CASSTGQNSYGYTF	TGTGCCAGCAGCACGGGACAGAACAGCTATGGCTACACCTTC
TRBV27	-	-	TRBJ2-1	CASSLRQVYNEQFF	TGTGCCAGCAGTTTACGTCAGGTTTACAATGAGCAGTTCTTC
TRBV6-2/TRBV6-3	few	-	TRBJ2-7	CASSLVGSYEQYF	TGTGCCAGCAGTCTCGTGGGATCCTACGAGCAGTACTTC
TRBV4-3	-	-	TRBJ1-2	CASSSVGSNYGYTF	TGCGCCAGCAGCTCGGTGGGCTCTAACTATGGCTACACCTTC
TRBV7-9	-	-	TRBJ2-5	CASSLEGSQYF	TGTGCCAGCAGCCTTGAGGGGTCCCAGTACTTC
TRBV5-6	-	-	TRBJ2-7	CASSLDEGFGDEQYF	TGTGCCAGCAGCTTGGACGAGGGGTTCGGAGACGAGCAGTACTTC
TRBV15	-	-	TRBJ2-2	CATSRALATGELFF	TGTGCCACCAGCAGAGCGTTGGCCACCGGGGAGCTGTTTTTT
TRBV12-2	few	-	TRBJ2-1	CASRLTVAPYNEQFF	TGTGCAAGTCGCTTAACCGTCGCTCCCTACAATGAGCAGTTCTTC
TRBV6-2/TRBV6-3	-	-	TRBJ2-3	CASSRSPFDRITDTQYF	TGTGCCAGCAGTCGAAGCCCATTCGACAGAATCACAGATACGCAGTATTTT
TRBV6-2/TRBV6-3	-	TRBD1	TRBJ2-5	CASSYLQHGTVYQETQYF	TGTGCCAGCAGTTACCTACAACACGGGACAGTTTACCAAGAGACCCAGTACTTC
TRBV4-3	-	TRBD1	TRBJ1-1	CASSPRDRGKTEAFF	TGCGCCAGCAGCCCCCGGGACAGGGGGAAGACTGAAGCTTTCTTT
TRBV27	-	TRBD1	TRBJ1-1	CASSAPPNRGLNTEAFF	TGTGCCAGCAGTGCTCCCCCGAACAGGGGCCTGAACACTGAAGCTTTCTTT
TRBV7-8	-	TRBD2	TRBJ2-7	CASSPSGSSFYEQYF	TGTGCCAGCAGCCCTAGCGGCTCCTCCTTTTACGAGCAGTACTTC
TRBV24-1	-	-	TRBJ2-6	CATSDGGSGANVLTF	TGTGCCACCAGTGATGGGGGCTCTGGGGCCAACGTCCTGACTTTC
TRBV27	-	-	TRBJ1-5	CASREDPASNQPQHF	TGTGCCAGCAGGGAGGACCCGGCCAGCAATCAGCCCCAGCATTTT
TRBV27	once	-	TRBJ2-7	CASSYGQNYEQYF	TGTGCCAGCAGTTATGGACAGAACTACGAGCAGTACTTC
TRBV5-6	-	-	TRBJ1-2	CASSAPTANYGYTF	TGTGCCAGCAGCGCCCCGACAGCTAACTATGGCTACACCTTC
TRBV6-1	once	TRBD1	TRBJ2-4	CASSRDRVGAKNIQYF	TGTGCCAGCAGTCGGGACAGGGTGGGCGCCAAAAACATTCAGTACTTC
TRBV14	-	-	TRBJ2-7	CASSTRHGQPYEQYF	TGTGCCAGCAGCACCCGTCACGGACAGCCCTACGAGCAGTACTTC
TRBV7-9	-	-	TRBJ1-2	CASSLARDPRLYGYTF	TGTGCCAGCAGCTTAGCGCGCGACCCCAGATTATATGGCTACACCTTC
TRBV12-5	-	-	TRBJ2-3	CASGPLDIGPDTQYF	TGTGCTAGTGGGCCCCTTGACATTGGGCCAGATACGCAGTATTTT
TRBV5-5	-	-	TRBJ1-2	CASSLVTDYGYTF	TGTGCCAGCAGCTTGGTTACGGACTATGGCTACACCTTC